This TCR beta chain originates from a study of cytomegalovirus exposure and HLA in healthy donors. Study context: Later analysis reported that the roughly 130 validation repertoires shared the platform of the approximately 670 first-cohort repertoires. Study-wide findings and caveats: Investigators reported 150 to 200 TCR beta chains as tied to cytomegalovirus. It was reported that the classifier diagnosed cytomegalovirus status with high specificity and sensitivity in both the original and validation cohorts.

To note about this clone: Its specificity is not known.

Clones were read by immunoSEQ multiplex PCR, and TCRdb kept only the in-frame ones, dropping some. Among roughly 60,000 clones listed, around 90% were seen once. Germline assignment: CDR1 GTSNPN and CDR2 SVGIG (reference sequence). There are 13 residues in the CDR3. V lost 4 bases to trimming and J lost 2 bases, with 6 bases between them. The clonotype originates from a woman younger than 35 in good health and CMV-seronegative. The J gene is TRBJ2-6, the V gene TRBV30; a possible D gene is TRBD2 (6 bases). The specimen sequenced was PBMCs. CDR3 sequence (DNA): TGTGCCTGGACTAGCGCTGGGGCCAACGTCCTGACTTTC. Translating it yields CAWTSAGANVLTF. The whole variable domain, remainder taken from reference TRBV30 and TRBJ2-6, is SQTIHQWPATLVQPVGSPLSLECTVEGTSNPNLYWYRQAAGRGLQLLFYSVGIGQISSEVPQNLSASRPQDRQFILSSKKLLLSDSGFYLCAWTSAGANVLTFGAGSRLTVL.